The 4 T cell receptor beta chains below come from one sample, sequenced in a study of cytomegalovirus exposure and HLA in healthy donors. The PCR had 60 Vbeta and 13 Jbeta primers. Some clones are missing from TCRdb's copy, which holds only in-frame ones; the method was immunoSEQ multiplex PCR. Of about 230,000 clones in the sample, over 75% were seen once. Input material: PBMCs. Receptors were obtained from a boy aged 10-17 years in good health and CMV-seronegative.

The chain joins TRBV2 to TRBJ1-3; TRBD1 aligns across 8 bases. The V gene's germline CDR1 is SNHLY and CDR2 FYNNEI. V shed 6 bases and J 1 base; nucleotides not matched to a gene: 5. This CDR3 is 15 amino acids long. This CDR3 reads CASSKTGASGNTIYF. DNA of the CDR3: TGTGCCAGCAGCAAGACAGGGGCGTCTGGAAACACCATATATTTT.

The V call is TRBV29-1, the J call TRBJ1-4; 8 positions match TRBD1. V shed 5 bases, J shed 7 bases, and the junction held 6 bases outside the gene matches. Germline assignment: CDR1 SQVTM and CDR2 ANQGSEA. This CDR3 has 13 residues. As DNA, the CDR3 is TGCAGCGTTATACAGGGGGAAGGTGAAAAACTGTTTTTT. Translated, it gives CSVIQGEGEKLFF.

CDR3 coding DNA: TGTGCCAGCAGCTTACGCGGGAGCTCCTACAATGAGCAGTTCTTC. Its protein product is CASSLRGSSYNEQFF. V gene TRBV11-2 combines with J gene TRBJ2-1; 7 bases agree with TRBD2. Unmatched junction bases numbered 1, after V lost 2 bases and J lost 0 bases. CDR3 length: 15 amino acids. Germline CDR1 reads SGHAT; CDR2 reads FQNNGV.

The chain uses TRBV5-1 and TRBJ2-1; D gene unclear. The CDR3 sequence is 15 residues long. Trimming shortened V by 3 bases and J by 0 bases, and 10 bases separated the two germline ends. Germline values: CDR1 SGHRS, CDR2 YFSETQ. In DNA, the CDR3 is TGCGCCAGCAGCTCGACTGCAAGCTCCTACAATGAGCAGTTCTTC. Its translation: CASSSTASSYNEQFF.